This TCR beta chain comes out of a study of T cell responses to AZD1222 COVID-19 vaccine. Study overall: The study pooled second doses at about 4 or about 12 weeks.

Some clones are missing from TCRdb's copy, which holds only in-frame ones; the method was immunoSEQ multiplex PCR. Of 100,000 to 150,000 clones in the sample, around 90% are singletons; the top ten hold approximately 1.1%. This clonotype was obtained from an adult in good health. Sequencing was performed on peripheral blood, taken on day 0 of AZD1222 vaccination.

The DNA for the CDR3 is TGTGCCAGCAGTTACTCGATTGGATATGGCTACACCTTC. Translation: CASSYSIGYGYTF. The genes are TRBV6-5 and TRBJ1-2; unclear D gene. The V end lost 0 bases, the J end lost 5 bases, and 7 bases lay between the germline ends. Germline loops: CDR1 MNHEY, CDR2 SVGAGI. This CDR3 is built from 13 residues.